A selection of T cell receptor beta chains follows, all from one sample in a study of CD8 T cells in Susac syndrome. TCRdb reprocessed the immunoSEQ multiplex PCR reads with MiXCR, giving one entry per CDR3 protein. The sample carries 200,000 to 250,000 distinct CDR3 sequences, about 93% recorded once. The sequencing sample was made of CD8+ T cells from PBMCs. The source of these receptors is a human donor with multiple sclerosis. Each CDR3 is given with its conserved first and last residue. The order of the fields is D gene, V gene, J gene, clone size, CDR3 length, CDR3 protein, CDR3 DNA. The D gene is left open where the match is weak. Size is omitted from some rows. Given values are once, few, many or a class for expanded clones.

NA	TRBV3-1	TRBJ2-7	NA	13	CASSQDPGPWQYF	TGTGCCAGCAGCCAAGACCCTGGACCCTGGCAGTACTTC
NA	TRBV12-3/TRBV12-4	TRBJ2-3	NA	14	CASSPSGVGDTQYF	TGTGCCAGCAGTCCTTCGGGGGTCGGGGATACGCAGTATTTT
NA	TRBV13	TRBJ1-4	NA	16	CASSSRDPPEGEKLFF	TGTGCCAGCAGCTCGAGGGACCCCCCGGAGGGTGAAAAACTGTTTTTT
TRBD2	TRBV7-9	TRBJ2-7	NA	14	CASTTGREEYEQYF	TGTGCCAGCACCACGGGGAGGGAGGAGTACGAGCAGTACTTC
NA	TRBV7-9	TRBJ1-1	once	15	CASSLRQSLNTEAFF	TGTGCCAGCAGCTTGAGGCAGAGCCTAAACACTGAAGCTTTCTTT
TRBD1	TRBV3-1	TRBJ2-1	once	15	CASSQARRGQGEQFF	TGTGCCAGCAGCCAAGCTCGCAGGGGGCAGGGTGAGCAGTTCTTC
NA	TRBV11-2	TRBJ2-7	once	13	CASSLGQTSEQYF	TGTGCCAGCAGCTTAGGCCAAACAAGCGAGCAGTACTTC
NA	TRBV12-3/TRBV12-4	TRBJ2-1	NA	12	CASRGLEPEQFF	TGTGCCAGCCGGGGACTGGAGCCTGAGCAGTTCTTC
NA	TRBV4-3	TRBJ2-3	NA	16	CASSQDIRGATDTQYF	TGCGCCAGCAGCCAAGATATAAGGGGGGCTACAGATACGCAGTATTTT
NA	TRBV7-9	TRBJ1-2	NA	12	CASSLDDWGYTF	TGTGCCAGCAGCTTAGACGATTGGGGCTACACCTTC
NA	TRBV28	TRBJ2-1	NA	13	CASSFHSQSWQFF	TGTGCCAGCAGTTTTCATAGTCAGAGTTGGCAGTTCTTC
TRBD2	TRBV10-3	TRBJ2-2	once	13	CAIEREASGELFF	TGTGCCATCGAGCGGGAGGCATCCGGGGAGCTGTTTTTT
NA	TRBV19	TRBJ1-2	NA	12	CASSVAVYGYTF	TGTGCCAGTAGTGTCGCAGTCTATGGCTACACCTTC
TRBD1	TRBV29-1	TRBJ1-2	NA	13	CSVAGGENYGYTF	TGCAGCGTTGCAGGGGGTGAGAACTATGGCTACACCTTC
NA	TRBV13	TRBJ1-2	NA	15	CASSPWGKSNYGYTF	TGTGCCAGCAGCCCCTGGGGGAAGAGTAACTATGGCTACACCTTC
NA	TRBV7-9	TRBJ1-2	NA	13	CASSPRQNYGYTF	TGTGCCAGCAGCCCGAGACAGAACTATGGCTACACCTTC
NA	TRBV3-1	TRBJ2-5	NA	13	CASSQGSEETQYF	TGTGCCAGCAGTCAGGGAAGCGAAGAGACCCAGTACTTC
NA	TRBV5-4	TRBJ2-5	NA	21	CASSSYWGEAGTIWHQETQYF	TGTGCCAGCAGCTCCTATTGGGGGGAGGCGGGGACCATCTGGCACCAAGAGACCCAGTACTTC
NA	TRBV7-9	TRBJ2-6	once	13	CASLGSGANVLTF	TGTGCCAGCCTGGGCTCTGGGGCCAACGTCCTGACTTTC
TRBD2	TRBV12-3/TRBV12-4	TRBJ2-3	NA	15	CASSVLTSGADTQYF	TGTGCCAGCAGTGTCCTGACTAGCGGAGCGGATACGCAGTATTTT
NA	TRBV5-4	TRBJ1-1	NA	14	CASRGGQLNTEAFF	TGTGCCAGCAGGGGCGGACAGCTGAACACTGAAGCTTTCTTT
NA	TRBV6-6	TRBJ2-2	NA	15	CASSYTAGTTGELFF	TGTGCCAGCAGTTATACCGCGGGAACCACCGGGGAGCTGTTTTTT
NA	TRBV4-2	TRBJ2-1	NA	15	CASSQGRGQRNEQFF	TGTGCCAGCAGCCAGGGGAGGGGGCAGCGAAATGAGCAGTTCTTC
TRBD1	TRBV30	TRBJ1-2	once	13	CAWSWDRRYGYTF	TGTGCCTGGAGTTGGGACAGGAGATATGGCTACACCTTC
NA	TRBV10-3	TRBJ2-7	NA	12	CAISGLVYEQYF	TGTGCCATCAGTGGCCTTGTCTACGAGCAGTACTTC
NA	TRBV15	TRBJ2-7	NA	14	CATSFGGAPYEQYF	TGTGCCACCAGCTTTGGGGGGGCGCCCTACGAGCAGTACTTC
NA	TRBV4-3	TRBJ2-7	NA	19	CASSQDFNGGPAAPYEQYF	TGCGCCAGCAGCCAAGATTTCAACGGGGGCCCCGCAGCCCCCTACGAGCAGTACTTC
NA	TRBV5-4	TRBJ2-5	once	13	CASSAWGTETQYF	TGTGCCAGCAGCGCGTGGGGAACGGAGACCCAGTACTTC
NA	TRBV4-1	TRBJ2-3	NA	15	CASSQDSRTGDTQYF	TGCGCCAGCAGCCAAGATAGTCGCACCGGAGATACGCAGTATTTT
NA	TRBV20-1	TRBJ1-1	NA	12	CSAAGLITEAFF	TGCAGTGCTGCTGGACTGATCACTGAAGCTTTCTTT
NA	TRBV19	TRBJ1-6	NA	13	CASSTFYNSPLHF	TGTGCCAGTAGTACCTTTTATAATTCACCCCTCCACTTT
TRBD2	TRBV4-1	TRBJ2-5	NA	16	CASSHTGTSFQETQYF	TGCGCCAGCAGCCATACCGGGACTAGCTTCCAAGAGACCCAGTACTTC
TRBD1	TRBV12-3/TRBV12-4	TRBJ2-3	NA	14	CASSIGQGADTQYF	TGTGCCAGCAGTATTGGACAGGGCGCAGATACGCAGTATTTT
NA	TRBV19	TRBJ1-4	NA	13	CASSIVAGSGVDF	TGTGCCAGTAGTATTGTGGCAGGGAGCGGAGTCGATTTT
NA	TRBV6-5	TRBJ1-1	NA	18	CASSYSGGAQGFNTEAFF	TGTGCCAGCAGTTACTCGGGGGGGGCGCAGGGTTTTAACACTGAAGCTTTCTTT
NA	TRBV24-1	TRBJ1-2	NA	14	CATSDSTGLHGYTF	TGTGCCACCAGTGACTCCACAGGGTTGCATGGCTACACCTTC
NA	TRBV5-1	TRBJ2-7	NA	13	CASSLEVASEQYF	TGCGCCAGCAGCTTGGAAGTGGCTAGCGAACAGTACTTC
NA	TRBV7-9	TRBJ1-1	NA	13	CASSTGVGTEAFF	TGTGCCAGCAGCACCGGGGTAGGAACTGAAGCTTTCTTT